One sample yielded the 2 T cell receptor beta chains listed below, sequenced in a study of blood T cell repertoires in COVID-19. TCRdb's copy holds only in-frame clones and misses some; the assay was immunoSEQ multiplex PCR. This repertoire shows 150,000 to 250,000 clones, 94% found once; its top ten account for about 0.76%. The sequencing sample was made of peripheral blood. These receptors all come from a man between 25 and 39 years old with COVID-19, enrolled during active disease.

This sequence joins TRBV12-5 and TRBJ1-1; D is uncertain. V was clipped by 0 bases and J by 2 bases, with 7 bases between them. CDR3 length equals 14 residues. Germline V gives CDR1 LGHNT, CDR2 FRNRAP. CDR3 in DNA: TGTGCTAGTGGTTTGGTAGACATTAACACTGAAGCTTTCTTT. Translated, it gives CASGLVDINTEAFF.

The chain employs TRBV7-9 and TRBJ1-2; D gene ambiguous. Trimming cost V 4 bases and J 5 bases, with 20 bases left between them. Germline assignment: CDR1 SEHNR and CDR2 FQNEAQ (reference sequence). This CDR3 region has 16 residues. Here the CDR3 reads CASSYSSSARWYGYTF. The CDR3 nucleotides read TGTGCCAGCAGCTACTCCTCTTCCGCACGATGGTATGGCTACACCTTC.